This T cell receptor beta chain was captured by sequencing in a study of CD8 T cells in Susac syndrome. The CDR3 spans 16 residues. Per germline, CDR1 LGHNA and CDR2 YSLEER. V gave up 0 bases and J gave up 7 bases; unmatched junction bases: 6. TCR beta sequencing covered blood CD8+ and CD4+ T cells. The multiple sclerosis controls comprised treatment-naive patients whose relapsing-remitting disease was stable or active. The TEMRA cells underwent FACS enrichment, while the CD8+ and CD4+ T cells underwent negative isolation. After extraction with the RNeasy kit, about 0.5 to 1 ug of the RNA was reverse transcribed using random hexamers. The CDR3 of TCR beta was amplified by immunoSEQ multiplex PCR across 54 Vbeta and 13 Jbeta. TCRdb passed the immunoSEQ multiplex PCR reads through MiXCR, listing each CDR3 protein once. Here the sample spans 250,000 to 300,000 distinct CDR3 sequences, approximately 85% being singletons.

The sample comprised CD8+ T cells from PBMCs. The chain recombines TRBV4-3 with TRBJ2-1, with TRBD2 matching 10 bases. This clonotype was obtained from a human donor with multiple sclerosis. The DNA for the CDR3 is TGCGCCAGCAGCCAAGATGGCCTAGCGGGAGTGAATGAGCAGTTCTTC. The encoded protein is CASSQDGLAGVNEQFF.